This TCR beta chain was captured by sequencing in a study of OX40 agonist ivuxolimab in advanced cancers. Whole-study context: One patient with hepatocellular carcinoma and two with cutaneous melanoma, three in all, had partial responses.

Clones were sequenced by immunoSEQ multiplex PCR, and TCRdb holds only the in-frame ones, with some missing. Among tens of thousands of clones listed, 90% were seen once. The germline V gene encodes CDR1 MDHEN and CDR2 SYDVKM. This CDR3 is 11 amino acids long. Deletions cut 4 bases from V and 7 bases from J, with 7 bases between. The receptor was derived from an adult with an advanced solid tumor such as melanoma, head and neck, liver or kidney cancer. Here the sequenced sample was CD4+ or CD8+ T cells sorted from blood, taken in a trial of the OX40 agonist ivuxolimab. This chain joins TRBV28 and TRBJ1-2, with D unresolved. CDR3 sequence: CASSSFRGYTF. CDR3 in DNA: TGTGCCAGCAGTTCATTCCGTGGCTACACCTTC.